This T cell receptor beta chain was identified in a study of T-cell memory formation after mild COVID-19. Study results and limitations: CD4+ contracting clones lay mainly in CM and EM, CD8+ ones in EMRA. There were some responding clones in pre-infection memory, which suggested that cross-reactive memory had joined.

TCRdb fed the 5' RACE reads into MiXCR, producing one record per CDR3 protein. The sample yields approximately 500,000 distinct CDR3 sequences, around 27% seen once. Germline lookup yields CDR1 SGHVS and CDR2 FQNEAQ. There are 9 residues in the CDR3. This clonotype was seen repeatedly, ten times or more. Its antigen is unidentified. Sequenced sample: PBMCs or a T cell subset sorted from them (not recorded which). The chain carries TRBV7-8 and TRBJ2-5; D gene ambiguous. This receptor was obtained from an adult woman who had mild COVID-19 (a few samples of this study predate the infection). Cell type and time point are not known. The CDR3 bases are TGTGCGGTGGGGGAGACCCAGTACTTC. Protein sequence: CAVGETQYF.